Listed below are T cell receptor beta chains from one sample, sequenced in a study of blood T cell repertoires in COVID-19. Produced via immunoSEQ multiplex PCR; TCRdb's table is partial and in-frame only. This sample has roughly 150,000 clones, with about 87% found just once. Sample: peripheral blood. The receptors were gathered from a woman aged 70 to 79 with COVID-19, enrolled during active disease. CDR3s include the opening cysteine and the closing phenylalanine or tryptophan. D genes are given only for firm matches. Rows give clone size only sometimes, using once, few, many, or a class for an expanded clone.

len: 14; v_gene: TRBV19; d_gene: TRBD1; j_gene: TRBJ2-7; abundance: -; CDR3aa: CASSRDRRSYEQYF; CDR3nt: TGTGCCAGTAGTCGGGACAGGCGTTCCTACGAGCAGTACTTC
len: 13; v_gene: TRBV2; d_gene: TRBD2; j_gene: TRBJ2-3; abundance: -; CDR3aa: CASISGAANTQYF; CDR3nt: TGTGCCAGCATAAGCGGGGCTGCAAATACGCAGTATTTT
len: 11; v_gene: TRBV28; d_gene: -; j_gene: TRBJ2-1; abundance: -; CDR3aa: CASSGFNEQFF; CDR3nt: TGTGCCAGCAGCGGGTTTAATGAGCAGTTCTTC
len: 16; v_gene: TRBV5-4; d_gene: TRBD1; j_gene: TRBJ1-1; abundance: few; CDR3aa: CASSLAIRQGDTEAFF; CDR3nt: TGTGCCAGCAGCTTGGCGATTAGGCAGGGGGACACTGAAGCTTTCTTT
len: 16; v_gene: TRBV30; d_gene: TRBD2; j_gene: TRBJ2-5; abundance: once; CDR3aa: CAWSLGLADTMETQYF; CDR3nt: TGTGCCTGGAGTCTTGGACTAGCGGACACCATGGAGACCCAGTACTTC
len: 14; v_gene: TRBV15; d_gene: -; j_gene: TRBJ1-1; abundance: -; CDR3aa: CATSRDRGITEAFF; CDR3nt: TGTGCCACCAGCAGAGATCGGGGTATCACTGAAGCTTTCTTT
len: 10; v_gene: TRBV6-5; d_gene: -; j_gene: TRBJ1-1; abundance: -; CDR3aa: CDSRRTEAFF; CDR3nt: TGTGATAGCAGGCGCACTGAAGCTTTCTTT
len: 13; v_gene: TRBV7-9; d_gene: -; j_gene: TRBJ1-1; abundance: -; CDR3aa: CASSLEMNTEAFF; CDR3nt: TGTGCCAGCAGCTTGGAGATGAACACTGAAGCTTTCTTT
len: 15; v_gene: TRBV5-8; d_gene: TRBD1; j_gene: TRBJ2-7; abundance: -; CDR3aa: CASSLVRDSYYEQYF; CDR3nt: TGTGCCAGCAGCTTGGTCCGGGACAGCTACTACGAGCAGTACTTC
len: 15; v_gene: TRBV30; d_gene: -; j_gene: TRBJ1-3; abundance: -; CDR3aa: CAWSRDSGSGNTIYF; CDR3nt: TGTGCCTGGAGTCGGGACTCCGGCTCTGGAAACACCATATATTTT
len: 18; v_gene: TRBV10-3; d_gene: TRBD1; j_gene: TRBJ2-6; abundance: -; CDR3aa: CAISRSGTGGSGANVLTF; CDR3nt: TGTGCCATCAGTCGATCCGGGACAGGGGGGTCCGGGGCCAACGTCCTGACTTTC
len: 14; v_gene: TRBV4-2; d_gene: -; j_gene: TRBJ2-7; abundance: -; CDR3aa: CASSRWGVGYEQYF; CDR3nt: TGTGCCAGCAGCCGGTGGGGGGTTGGGTACGAGCAGTACTTC
len: 13; v_gene: TRBV30; d_gene: -; j_gene: TRBJ1-6; abundance: -; CDR3aa: CAWSALYNSPLHF; CDR3nt: TGTGCCTGGAGTGCACTTTATAATTCACCCCTCCACTTT
len: 14; v_gene: TRBV27; d_gene: TRBD1; j_gene: TRBJ1-1; abundance: -; CDR3aa: CASSFQGGVSEAFF; CDR3nt: TGTGCCAGCAGCTTTCAAGGGGGCGTCTCTGAAGCTTTCTTT
len: 15; v_gene: TRBV5-4; d_gene: TRBD1; j_gene: TRBJ1-2; abundance: -; CDR3aa: CASSLDRHIRDGYTF; CDR3nt: TGTGCCAGCAGTCTGGACAGGCACATCCGCGATGGCTACACCTTC
len: 15; v_gene: TRBV28; d_gene: TRBD1; j_gene: TRBJ2-5; abundance: -; CDR3aa: CASSNTGDHQETQYF; CDR3nt: TGTGCCAGCAGTAACACAGGGGACCACCAAGAGACCCAGTACTTC
len: 14; v_gene: TRBV4-1; d_gene: TRBD1; j_gene: TRBJ2-5; abundance: -; CDR3aa: CASSQDRVQETQYF; CDR3nt: TGCGCCAGCAGCCAGGACAGGGTACAAGAGACCCAGTACTTC
len: 16; v_gene: TRBV4-2; d_gene: TRBD1; j_gene: TRBJ1-3; abundance: few; CDR3aa: CASSRGQESSGNTIYF; CDR3nt: TGTGCCAGCAGCCGTGGACAGGAGAGCTCTGGAAACACCATATATTTT
len: 13; v_gene: TRBV5-4; d_gene: -; j_gene: TRBJ2-5; abundance: -; CDR3aa: CASSLGRAETQYF; CDR3nt: TGTGCCAGCAGCCTTGGCAGGGCGGAGACCCAGTACTTC
len: 14; v_gene: TRBV2; d_gene: TRBD1; j_gene: TRBJ2-7; abundance: -; CDR3aa: CASTEYGQGGQQYF; CDR3nt: TGTGCCAGCACTGAATATGGACAGGGGGGACAGCAGTACTTC
len: 14; v_gene: TRBV15; d_gene: -; j_gene: TRBJ1-4; abundance: -; CDR3aa: CATSLGGVREKLFF; CDR3nt: TGTGCCACCAGTCTCGGGGGGGTGCGTGAAAAACTGTTTTTT
len: 12; v_gene: TRBV19; d_gene: -; j_gene: TRBJ1-3; abundance: -; CDR3aa: CATGNSGNTIYF; CDR3nt: TGTGCCACAGGGAACTCTGGAAACACCATATATTTT
len: 14; v_gene: TRBV2; d_gene: TRBD1; j_gene: TRBJ1-5; abundance: -; CDR3aa: CASSFGQDRQPQHF; CDR3nt: TGTGCCAGCAGTTTCGGACAGGATCGTCAGCCCCAGCATTTT
len: 15; v_gene: TRBV10-3; d_gene: TRBD1; j_gene: TRBJ2-2; abundance: once; CDR3aa: CATGRDRVDTGELFF; CDR3nt: TGTGCCACCGGCCGGGACAGGGTGGATACCGGGGAGCTGTTTTTT
len: 16; v_gene: TRBV5-1; d_gene: TRBD1; j_gene: TRBJ2-4; abundance: -; CDR3aa: CASSLGDRPTKNIQYF; CDR3nt: TGCGCCAGCAGCCTGGGGGACAGACCAACCAAAAACATTCAGTACTTC
len: 13; v_gene: TRBV2; d_gene: TRBD1; j_gene: TRBJ2-1; abundance: -; CDR3aa: CASRQGANNEQFF; CDR3nt: TGTGCCAGCAGACAGGGGGCAAACAATGAGCAGTTCTTC
len: 14; v_gene: TRBV6-5; d_gene: -; j_gene: TRBJ2-7; abundance: -; CDR3aa: CASSYTGNHYEQYF; CDR3nt: TGTGCCAGCAGTTACACGGGGAATCACTACGAGCAGTACTTC
len: 15; v_gene: TRBV5-1; d_gene: -; j_gene: TRBJ2-5; abundance: -; CDR3aa: CASSSPAGNQETQYF; CDR3nt: TGCGCCAGCAGCTCCCCGGCAGGGAACCAAGAGACCCAGTACTTC
len: 13; v_gene: TRBV7-2; d_gene: -; j_gene: TRBJ1-2; abundance: -; CDR3aa: CASSLVATYGYTF; CDR3nt: TGTGCCAGCAGCTTAGTAGCCACCTATGGCTACACCTTC
len: 17; v_gene: TRBV28; d_gene: -; j_gene: TRBJ1-2; abundance: -; CDR3aa: CASSLGQGKKSNYGYTF; CDR3nt: TGTGCCAGCAGTTTAGGGCAGGGTAAAAAGTCTAACTATGGCTACACCTTC
len: 13; v_gene: TRBV18; d_gene: TRBD1; j_gene: TRBJ2-7; abundance: -; CDR3aa: CASSGGQVYEQYF; CDR3nt: TGTGCCAGCTCAGGGGGACAGGTCTACGAGCAGTACTTC
len: 15; v_gene: TRBV6-2/TRBV6-3; d_gene: -; j_gene: TRBJ1-6; abundance: -; CDR3aa: CASSYSQAYNSPLHF; CDR3nt: TGTGCCAGCAGTTACTCCCAGGCGTATAATTCACCCCTCCACTTT
len: 16; v_gene: TRBV7-9; d_gene: TRBD1; j_gene: TRBJ2-5; abundance: -; CDR3aa: CASSPRLRQGKETQYF; CDR3nt: TGTGCCAGCAGCCCCAGGCTAAGACAGGGGAAAGAGACCCAGTACTTC
len: 15; v_gene: TRBV2; d_gene: TRBD2; j_gene: TRBJ2-3; abundance: -; CDR3aa: CASRPSGGPTDTQYF; CDR3nt: TGTGCCAGCAGGCCTAGCGGGGGCCCCACAGATACGCAGTATTTT
len: 15; v_gene: TRBV28; d_gene: -; j_gene: TRBJ1-2; abundance: -; CDR3aa: CASSFVGRVGYGYTF; CDR3nt: TGTGCCAGCAGTTTCGTAGGCAGGGTGGGATATGGCTACACCTTC
len: 14; v_gene: TRBV19; d_gene: -; j_gene: TRBJ1-1; abundance: -; CDR3aa: CASSDHSMNTEAFF; CDR3nt: TGTGCCAGTAGTGATCACAGTATGAACACTGAAGCTTTCTTT
len: 15; v_gene: TRBV7-6; d_gene: -; j_gene: TRBJ2-7; abundance: once; CDR3aa: CASSPEGGLSYEQYF; CDR3nt: TGTGCCAGCAGCCCCGAGGGGGGGTTGAGCTACGAGCAGTACTTC
len: 13; v_gene: TRBV9; d_gene: -; j_gene: TRBJ1-4; abundance: -; CDR3aa: CASSRRFNEKLFF; CDR3nt: TGTGCCAGCAGCAGGCGGTTCAATGAAAAACTGTTTTTT
len: 16; v_gene: TRBV5-1; d_gene: -; j_gene: TRBJ1-2; abundance: -; CDR3aa: CASSFLPGGWGNGYTF; CDR3nt: TGCGCCAGCAGCTTTCTCCCGGGGGGCTGGGGGAATGGCTACACCTTC
len: 16; v_gene: TRBV3-1/TRBV3-2; d_gene: TRBD1; j_gene: TRBJ1-4; abundance: -; CDR3aa: CASSPRTGRFGEKLFF; CDR3nt: TGTGCCAGCAGCCCTCGGACAGGGAGGTTTGGTGAAAAACTGTTTTTT